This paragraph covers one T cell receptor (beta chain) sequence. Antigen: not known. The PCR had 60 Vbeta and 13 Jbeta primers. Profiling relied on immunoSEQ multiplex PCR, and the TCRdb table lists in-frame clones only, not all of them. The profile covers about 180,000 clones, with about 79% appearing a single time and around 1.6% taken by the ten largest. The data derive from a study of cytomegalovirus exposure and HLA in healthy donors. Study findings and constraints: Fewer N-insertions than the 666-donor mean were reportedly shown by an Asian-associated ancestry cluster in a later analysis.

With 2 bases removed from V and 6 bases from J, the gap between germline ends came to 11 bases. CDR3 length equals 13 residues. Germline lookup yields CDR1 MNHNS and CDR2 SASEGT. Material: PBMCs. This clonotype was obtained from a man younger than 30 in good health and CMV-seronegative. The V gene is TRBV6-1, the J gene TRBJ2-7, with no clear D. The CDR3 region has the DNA TGTGCCAGCAGTGAAATCCCTACCCGCGAGCAGTACTTC. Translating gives CASSEIPTREQYF.